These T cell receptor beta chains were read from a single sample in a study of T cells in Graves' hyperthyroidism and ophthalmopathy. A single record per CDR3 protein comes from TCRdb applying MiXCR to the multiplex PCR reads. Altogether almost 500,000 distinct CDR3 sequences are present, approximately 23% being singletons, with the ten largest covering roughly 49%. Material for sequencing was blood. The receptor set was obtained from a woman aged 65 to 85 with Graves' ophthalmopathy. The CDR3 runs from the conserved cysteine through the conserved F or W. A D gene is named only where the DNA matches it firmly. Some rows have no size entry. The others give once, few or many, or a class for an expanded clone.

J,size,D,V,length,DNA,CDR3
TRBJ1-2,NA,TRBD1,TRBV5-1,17,TGCGCCAGCAGCTTGGCACCGGGACAGAGCTATAGAAATGGCTACACCTTC,CASSLAPGQSYRNGYTF
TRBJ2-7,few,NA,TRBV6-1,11,TGTGCCACCCTCCGGCCGGGGGAGCAGTACTTC,CATLRPGEQYF
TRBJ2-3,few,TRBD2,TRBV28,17,TGTGCCAGCAGCGTAGGGATAGCGGGAGGTTCCACAGATACGCAGTATTTT,CASSVGIAGGSTDTQYF
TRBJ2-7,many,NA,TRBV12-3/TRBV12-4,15,TGTGCCAGCAGCGCGGGTGGGACTGGAAGCTACGAGCAGTACTTC,CASSAGGTGSYEQYF
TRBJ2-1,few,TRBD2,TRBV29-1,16,TGCAGCGTTGAGGGGGGACTAGCGGGGATCTACAATGAGCAGTTCTTC,CSVEGGLAGIYNEQFF
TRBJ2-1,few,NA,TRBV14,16,TGTGCCAGCAGCCTCCTTGGAGCCCCAGCCACAAATGAGCAGTTCTTC,CASSLLGAPATNEQFF
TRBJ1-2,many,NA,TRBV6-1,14,TGTGCCAGCAGTCGGGACGCTCGTTTTGATGGCTACACCTTC,CASSRDARFDGYTF
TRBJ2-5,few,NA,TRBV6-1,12,TGTGCCTCCCGGGCTAGTCTCGAGACCCAGTACTTC,CASRASLETQYF
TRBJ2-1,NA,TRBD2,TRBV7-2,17,TGTGCCAGCAGCCTAGGGGAACTATCGGGAGGTGCCGGTGAGCAGTTCTTC,CASSLGELSGGAGEQFF
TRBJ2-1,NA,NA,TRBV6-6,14,TGTGCCAGCAGTTACTCCGGGGCTCGGAATGAGCAGTTCTTC,CASSYSGARNEQFF
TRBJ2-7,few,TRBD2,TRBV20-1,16,TGCAGTGCTACCGATCGCAGCGGCGGGAGCCCGGACGAGCAGTACTTC,CSATDRSGGSPDEQYF
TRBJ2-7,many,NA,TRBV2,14,TGTGCCACAAGTAGTGGGACTGGGATGTACGAGCAGTACTTC,CATSSGTGMYEQYF
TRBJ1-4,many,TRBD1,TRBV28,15,TGTGCCAGCAGTTCAGGGGACAGGGGGCTATGGAAACTGTTTTTT,CASSSGDRGLWKLFF
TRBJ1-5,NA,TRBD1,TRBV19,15,TGTGCCAGTAGTCAGGACAGGGAGGGCAATCAGCCCCAGCATTTT,CASSQDREGNQPQHF
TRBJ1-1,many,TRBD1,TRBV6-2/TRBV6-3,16,TGTGCCAGCAGTTACAACGAGGGACAGCTAAACACTGAAGCTTTCTTT,CASSYNEGQLNTEAFF
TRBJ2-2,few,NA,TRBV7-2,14,TGTGCCAGCAGCTTTTTTAAGGGTTCCGGGGAGCTGTTTTTT,CASSFFKGSGELFF
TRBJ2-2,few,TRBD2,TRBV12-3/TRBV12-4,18,TGTGCCAGCAGGGGATCCCCGGGACTAGCGGGAGACACCGGGGAGCTGTTTTTT,CASRGSPGLAGDTGELFF
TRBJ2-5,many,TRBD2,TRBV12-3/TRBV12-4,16,TGTGCCAGCACCATGGGACTAGCGGGAGAACGAGAGACCCAGTACTTC,CASTMGLAGERETQYF
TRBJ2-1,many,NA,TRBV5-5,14,TGTGCCAGCAGCTTGGATTTAGCGCGGGATGAGCAGTTCTTC,CASSLDLARDEQFF
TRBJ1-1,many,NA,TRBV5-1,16,TGCGCCAGCAGCTTGTCGGCTAACAGATTCAGAACTGAAGCTTTCTTT,CASSLSANRFRTEAFF
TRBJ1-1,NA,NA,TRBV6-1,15,TGTGCCAGCAGTGGGGGGGGGGGGGGGAACACTGAAGCTTTCTTT,CASSGGGGGNTEAFF
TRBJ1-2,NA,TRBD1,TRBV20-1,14,TGCAGTGCAGGGACAGGGGCTGGCACCTATGGCTACACCTTC,CSAGTGAGTYGYTF
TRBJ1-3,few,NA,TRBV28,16,TGTGCCAGCAGGCCCGGAGGGGGGGGCTGGGGAGACACCATATATTTT,CASRPGGGGWGDTIYF
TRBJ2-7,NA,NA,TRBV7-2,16,TGTGCCAGCAGCCCAGGGGGGGGGAGGTTGAGTAGAGAGCAGTACTTC,CASSPGGGRLSREQYF
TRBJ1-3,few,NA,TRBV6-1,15,TGTGCCAGCAGGGTTGGGACCTTCTCTGGAAACACCATATATTTT,CASRVGTFSGNTIYF
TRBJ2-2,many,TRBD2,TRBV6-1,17,TGTGCCAGCAGTTCCGGGGGGGGGCGGAGGAACACCGGGGAGCTGTTTTTT,CASSSGGGRRNTGELFF
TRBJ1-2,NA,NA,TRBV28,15,TGTGCCAGCAGGATGCCGCAGGGCGTAAACTATGGCTACACCTTC,CASRMPQGVNYGYTF
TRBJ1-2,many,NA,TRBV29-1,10,TGCAGCGTTGAGCAGGGTGGCTACACCTTC,CSVEQGGYTF
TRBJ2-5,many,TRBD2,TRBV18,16,TGTGCCAGCTCACCACCCGGCGGGAGTTTGAAAGAGACCCAGTACTTC,CASSPPGGSLKETQYF
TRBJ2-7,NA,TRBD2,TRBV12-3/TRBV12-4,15,TGTGCCAGCAGGTACAAAGCGGGAGGTGGCCACGAGCAGTACTTC,CASRYKAGGGHEQYF
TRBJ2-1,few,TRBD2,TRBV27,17,TGTGCCAGCAGTTGGGGGACTAGCGGGTACGCCTACAATGAGCAGTTCTTC,CASSWGTSGYAYNEQFF
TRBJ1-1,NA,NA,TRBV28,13,TGTGCCAGCAGTTTACAAGGGACCGATGAAGCTTTCTTT,CASSLQGTDEAFF
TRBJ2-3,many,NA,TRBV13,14,TGTGCCAGCAGCTCCGTGACGATGGGAGATACGCAGTATTTT,CASSSVTMGDTQYF
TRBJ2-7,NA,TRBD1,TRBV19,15,TGTGCCACAGGACAGGGGGCGGCTATTTCCTACGAGCAGTACTTC,CATGQGAAISYEQYF
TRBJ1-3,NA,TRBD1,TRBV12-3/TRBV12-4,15,TGTGCCAGCTTACTCAGGGGGCAAGCTGGAAACACCATATATTTT,CASLLRGQAGNTIYF
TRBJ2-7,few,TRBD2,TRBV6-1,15,TGTGCCAGCAGTCTCGGGGGGATGGGTGGGTACGAGCAGTACTTC,CASSLGGMGGYEQYF
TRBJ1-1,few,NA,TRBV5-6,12,TGTGCCAGCAGTTCTGACAGTTCTGAAGCTTTCTTT,CASSSDSSEAFF
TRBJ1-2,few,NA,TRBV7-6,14,TGTGCCAGCAGCTTATCTGCGGATCACTATGGCTACACCTTC,CASSLSADHYGYTF
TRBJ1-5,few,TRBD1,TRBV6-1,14,TGTGCCAGCAGCCCTGGGACAGGTTATGAGCCCCAGCATTTT,CASSPGTGYEPQHF
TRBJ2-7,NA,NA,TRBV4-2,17,TGTGCCAGCAGCCAAGATACCAACAGGGTGGAATACTACGAGCAGTACTTC,CASSQDTNRVEYYEQYF
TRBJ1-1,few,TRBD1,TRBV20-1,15,TGCAGTGCTGGGACAGGGTCCGGTAGAGACACTGAAGCTTTCTTT,CSAGTGSGRDTEAFF
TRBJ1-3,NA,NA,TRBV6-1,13,TGTGCCAGCACCCAAAACCTTGGAAACACCATATATTTT,CASTQNLGNTIYF
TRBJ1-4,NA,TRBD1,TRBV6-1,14,TGTGCCAGCAGCCTCCGGGACAGGGTTGAAAAACTGTTTTTT,CASSLRDRVEKLFF
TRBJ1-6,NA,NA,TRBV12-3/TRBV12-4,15,TGTGCCAGCAGTCCGAATGCATTCCCCAATTCACCCCTCCACTTT,CASSPNAFPNSPLHF
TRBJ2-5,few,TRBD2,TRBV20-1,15,TGCAGTGCTAGGTCCGGGACTAGCGGGAGTGAGACCCAGTACTTC,CSARSGTSGSETQYF
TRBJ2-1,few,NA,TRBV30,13,TGTGCCTGGAGTCCGGACGGGTACAATGAGCAGTTCTTC,CAWSPDGYNEQFF
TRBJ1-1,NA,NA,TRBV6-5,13,TGTGCCAGCAGTTCCTCGGGGGGTACTGAAGCTTTCTTT,CASSSSGGTEAFF
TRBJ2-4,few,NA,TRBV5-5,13,TGTGCCAGCAGCTTGGGGGGCCTAAACATTCAGTACTTC,CASSLGGLNIQYF
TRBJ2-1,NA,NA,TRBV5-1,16,TGCGCCAGCAGCTCTGGAATAGGGGACTTTTACAATGAGCAGTTCTTC,CASSSGIGDFYNEQFF
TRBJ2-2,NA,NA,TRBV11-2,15,TGTGCCAGCAGCTTAGATACGCTAGACACCGGGGAGCTGTTTTTT,CASSLDTLDTGELFF
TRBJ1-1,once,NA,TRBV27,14,TGTGCCAGCAGTTTAACGGTGTACAGCACTGAAGCTTTCTTT,CASSLTVYSTEAFF
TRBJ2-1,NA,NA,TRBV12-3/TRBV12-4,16,TGTGCCAGCACCCGCGTGCAAGGATTCTCCTACAATGAGCAGTTCTTC,CASTRVQGFSYNEQFF
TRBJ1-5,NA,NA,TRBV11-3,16,TGTGCCGGACCACATAGGGGCCGAAGTAGCAATCAGCCCCAGCATTTT,CAGPHRGRSSNQPQHF
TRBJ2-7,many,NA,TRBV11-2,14,TGTGCCAGCAGCCCAGTGGGGGGTACCTCGGAGCAGTACTTC,CASSPVGGTSEQYF